These 3 T cell receptor beta chains were sequenced from one sample in a study of CD8+ T cells in alopecia areata. Treatment specified: oral pan-JAK inhibitor, 5-10 mg twice daily. Following extraction, RNA underwent reverse transcription to cDNA, which served as the sequencing template. TCRdb keeps only in-frame clones here, not all; method: immunoSEQ multiplex PCR. The data contain 110,000 to 150,000 clones, 45% to 65% of them singletons. The source was CD8+ T cells sorted from blood, collected at week 4, from a patient treated with tofacitinib. Receptors were obtained from a human donor with alopecia areata.

The V call is TRBV11-2, the J call TRBJ2-7; tentatively, D is TRBD1 (5 bases). Trimming removed 5 bases at V and 0 bases at J, with 14 bases between. The CDR3 loop spans 15 amino acids. The germline gives CDR1 SGHAT, CDR2 FQNNGV. In DNA form, the CDR3 reads TGTGCCAGCAGCCCTCAGGGCCTACGCTCCTACGAGCAGTACTTC. This encodes CASSPQGLRSYEQYF.

This chain connects TRBV7-9 to TRBJ2-7, with 11 positions matching TRBD1. This CDR3 is built from 15 residues. Trimming at V came to 1 base and at J to 5 bases, leaving 4 bases not matched to a gene. Germline V gives CDR1 SEHNR, CDR2 FQNEAQ (reference sequence). Here the CDR3 DNA reads TGTGCCAGCAGCTTAGTTGGACAGGGGGCCCACGAGCAGTACTTC. This encodes CASSLVGQGAHEQYF.

The chain carries TRBV5-4 and TRBJ2-1, with TRBD2 matching over 7 bases. The CDR3 is made up of 14 amino acids. The germline V gene has CDR1 SGHNT and CDR2 YYREEE (reference sequence). V gave up 4 bases and J gave up 0 bases; unmatched junction bases: 1. This chain's CDR3 is CASSRGDSYNEQFF. The CDR3 DNA is TGTGCCAGCAGCCGGGGGGACTCCTACAATGAGCAGTTCTTC.